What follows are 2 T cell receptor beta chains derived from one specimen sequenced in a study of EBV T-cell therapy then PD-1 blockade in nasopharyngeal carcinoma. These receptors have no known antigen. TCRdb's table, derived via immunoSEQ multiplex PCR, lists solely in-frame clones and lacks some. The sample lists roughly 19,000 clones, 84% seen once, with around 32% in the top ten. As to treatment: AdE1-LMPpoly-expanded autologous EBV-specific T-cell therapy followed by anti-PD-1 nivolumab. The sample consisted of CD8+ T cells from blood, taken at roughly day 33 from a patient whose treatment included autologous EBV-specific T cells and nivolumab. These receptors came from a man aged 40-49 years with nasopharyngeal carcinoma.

In DNA form, the CDR3 reads TGCGCCAGCAGCCAAGATCCCGGGACAGGGGGCAACATTCAGTACTTC. Protein product: CASSQDPGTGGNIQYF. J is TRBJ2-4 and V is TRBV4-3; 12 bases agree with TRBD1. J was trimmed by 7 bases and V by 0 bases; bases with no gene match: 4. There are 16 residues in the CDR3. The V gene's germline CDR1 is LGHNA and CDR2 YSLEER.

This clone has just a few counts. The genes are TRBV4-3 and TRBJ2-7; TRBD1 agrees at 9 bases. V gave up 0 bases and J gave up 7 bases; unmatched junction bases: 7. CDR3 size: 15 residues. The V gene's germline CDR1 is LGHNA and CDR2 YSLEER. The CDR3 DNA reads TGCGCCAGCAGCCAAGAAGTGACAGGGGGGTGGGAGCAGTACTTC. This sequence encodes CASSQEVTGGWEQYF.